This section outlines one T cell receptor (beta chain) sequence together with its context. What it binds is not known. Data came from immunoSEQ multiplex PCR; TCRdb stores just in-frame clones and leaves some out. The data contain fewer than 200,000 clones, 85% to 90% of them singletons. These data are taken from a study of T cell responses to AZD1222 COVID-19 vaccine. General observations from the study: Without day 14 samples, only post-peak T cell repertoires were studied. Clonal diversity may have been underestimated in mostly white British donors. Across spike, vaccine-associated CD4 TCRs were found, dominant at 160-218 and 743-854.

In germline, CDR1 is SGHTS, CDR2 YDEGEE. The V segment lost 4 bases and the J segment 1 base; nucleotides outside the gene matches: 3. CDR3 length equals 15 residues. The chain couples TRBV5-8 to TRBJ2-5; 11 positions agree with TRBD1. The sequence was collected from an adult in good health. The source was peripheral blood, collected on day 0 of AZD1222 vaccination. The CDR3 region is CASSQGQGAQETQYF. In DNA form, the CDR3 reads TGTGCCAGCAGCCAAGGACAGGGGGCCCAAGAGACCCAGTACTTC.